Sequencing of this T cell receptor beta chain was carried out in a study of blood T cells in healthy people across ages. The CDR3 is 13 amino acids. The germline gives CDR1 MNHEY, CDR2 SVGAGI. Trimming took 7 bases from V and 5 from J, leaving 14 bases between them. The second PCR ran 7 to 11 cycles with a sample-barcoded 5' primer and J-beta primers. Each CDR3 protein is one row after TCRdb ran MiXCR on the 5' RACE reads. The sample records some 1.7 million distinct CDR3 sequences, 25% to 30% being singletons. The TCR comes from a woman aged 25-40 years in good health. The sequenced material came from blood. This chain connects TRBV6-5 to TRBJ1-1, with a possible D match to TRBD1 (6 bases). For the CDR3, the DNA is TGTGCCAGCACCGAAGGGGGACGAACTGAAGCTTTCTTT. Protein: CASTEGGRTEAFF.